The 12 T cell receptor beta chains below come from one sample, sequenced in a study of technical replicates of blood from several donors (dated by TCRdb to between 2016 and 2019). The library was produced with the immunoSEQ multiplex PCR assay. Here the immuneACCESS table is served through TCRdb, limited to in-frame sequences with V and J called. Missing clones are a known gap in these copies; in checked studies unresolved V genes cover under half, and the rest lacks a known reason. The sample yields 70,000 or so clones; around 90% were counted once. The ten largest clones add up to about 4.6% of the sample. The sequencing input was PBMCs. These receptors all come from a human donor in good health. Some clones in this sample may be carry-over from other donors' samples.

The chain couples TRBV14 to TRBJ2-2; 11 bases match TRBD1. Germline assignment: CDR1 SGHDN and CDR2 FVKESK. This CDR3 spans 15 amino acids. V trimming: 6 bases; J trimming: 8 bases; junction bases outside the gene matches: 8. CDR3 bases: TGTGCCAGCAGTGTTCGGACAGGGGGCTCTGGGGAGCTGTTTTTT. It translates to CASSVRTGGSGELFF. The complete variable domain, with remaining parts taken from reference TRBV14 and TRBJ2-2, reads EAGVTQFPSHSVIEKGQTVTLRCDPISGHDNLYWYRRVMGKEIKFLLHFVKESKQDESGMPNNRFLAERTGGTYSTLKVQPAELEDSGVYFCASSVRTGGSGELFFGEGSRLTVL.

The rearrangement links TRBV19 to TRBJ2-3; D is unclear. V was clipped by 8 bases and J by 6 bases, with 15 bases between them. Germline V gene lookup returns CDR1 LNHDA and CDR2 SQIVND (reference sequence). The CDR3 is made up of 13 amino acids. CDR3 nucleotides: TGTGCCAGTTCCCTTAGGCCCGGGGATACGCAGTATTTT. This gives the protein CASSLRPGDTQYF.

CDR3 in amino acids: CASSAGTMKFF. The CDR3, as DNA: TGTGCCAGCAGCGCCGGGACTATGAAGTTCTTC. The chain recombines TRBV9 with TRBJ2-1, with TRBD2 matching over 7 bases. CDR1 is SGDLS, CDR2 YYNGEE, per germline. The J segment lost 14 bases and the V segment lost 3 bases, leaving 5 bases of the junction unmatched. The length of the CDR3 is 11 residues.

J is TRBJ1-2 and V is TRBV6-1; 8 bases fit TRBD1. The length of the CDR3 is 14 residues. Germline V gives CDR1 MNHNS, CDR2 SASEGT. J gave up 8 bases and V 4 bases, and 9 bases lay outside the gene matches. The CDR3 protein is CASSVQQGGEGYTF. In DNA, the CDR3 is TGTGCCAGCAGTGTTCAACAGGGGGGAGAAGGCTACACCTTC.

The CDR3 sequence: CSVEMVSDRVFPYEQYF. The CDR3 DNA is TGCAGCGTTGAAATGGTATCGGACAGGGTATTTCCCTACGAGCAGTACTTC. This sequence joins TRBV29-1 and TRBJ2-7; 8 positions agree with TRBD1. Germline assignment: CDR1 SQVTM and CDR2 ANQGSEA. There are 17 residues in the CDR3. With 2 bases clipped from V and 2 bases from J, the junction kept 14 bases outside the gene matches.

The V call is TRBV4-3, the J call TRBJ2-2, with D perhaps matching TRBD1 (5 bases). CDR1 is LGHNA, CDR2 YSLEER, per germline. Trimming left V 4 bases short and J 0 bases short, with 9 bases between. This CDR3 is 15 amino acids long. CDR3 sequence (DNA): TGCGCCAGCAGCCCAACAGGAGCGAACACCGGGGAGCTGTTTTTT. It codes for CASSPTGANTGELFF.

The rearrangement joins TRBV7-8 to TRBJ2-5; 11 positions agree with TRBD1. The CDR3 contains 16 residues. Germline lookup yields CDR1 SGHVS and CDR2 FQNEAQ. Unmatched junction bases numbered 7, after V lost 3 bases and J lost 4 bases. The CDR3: CASSFNAGTGGETQYF. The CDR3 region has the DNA TGTGCCAGCAGCTTTAATGCCGGGACAGGGGGAGAGACCCAGTACTTC.

CDR3 loop: CASSFAGVRTDTQYF. The CDR3 DNA follows: TGTGCCAGCAGCTTCGCGGGAGTGAGAACAGATACGCAGTATTTT. This sequence joins TRBV7-3 and TRBJ2-3, with 7 bases aligning to TRBD2. The CDR3 has 15 residues. The V segment lost 3 bases and the J segment 3 bases; nucleotides outside the gene matches: 6. CDR1 is SGHTA, CDR2 FQGTGA, per germline.

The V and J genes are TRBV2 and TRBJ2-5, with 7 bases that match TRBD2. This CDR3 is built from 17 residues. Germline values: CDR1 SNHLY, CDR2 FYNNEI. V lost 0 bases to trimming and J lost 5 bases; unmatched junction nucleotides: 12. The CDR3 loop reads CASSEAESSGPGETQYF. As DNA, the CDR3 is TGTGCCAGCAGTGAAGCCGAGTCTAGCGGCCCGGGGGAGACCCAGTACTTC.

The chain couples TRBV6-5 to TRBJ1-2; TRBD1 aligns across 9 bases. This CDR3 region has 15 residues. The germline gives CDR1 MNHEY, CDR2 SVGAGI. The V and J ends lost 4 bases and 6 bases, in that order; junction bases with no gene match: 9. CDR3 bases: TGTGCCAGCAGTTGGGACGGGACAGGGAGGGATGGCTACACCTTC. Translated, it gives CASSWDGTGRDGYTF.

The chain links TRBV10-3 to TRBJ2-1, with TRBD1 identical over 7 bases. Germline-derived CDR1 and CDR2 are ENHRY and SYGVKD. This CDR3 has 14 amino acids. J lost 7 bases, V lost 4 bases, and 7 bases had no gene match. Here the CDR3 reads CAISVETGSNEQFF. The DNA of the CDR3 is TGTGCCATCAGTGTTGAGACAGGGAGTAATGAGCAGTTCTTC.

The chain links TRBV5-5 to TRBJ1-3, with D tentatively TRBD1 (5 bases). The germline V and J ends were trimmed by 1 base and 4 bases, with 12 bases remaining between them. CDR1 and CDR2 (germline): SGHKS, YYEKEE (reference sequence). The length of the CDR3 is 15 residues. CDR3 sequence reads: CASSLFGAAGNTIYF. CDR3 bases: TGTGCCAGCAGCTTGTTTGGGGCTGCGGGAAACACCATATATTTT.